Presented here are 16 T cell receptor beta chains from one specimen sequenced in a study of early stage breast cancer tumors. Sequenced by immunoSEQ multiplex PCR; TCRdb stores in-frame clones only, minus some. Of about 28,000 clones in the sample, approximately 80% were seen once. The material sequenced was blood. The receptors were gathered from a person aged 55-75 years with breast cancer.

The gene calls are TRBV28 and TRBJ2-1; TRBD2 agrees at 9 bases. The CDR3 runs 17 residues. The V and J ends lost 5 bases and 5 bases, in that order; junction bases with no gene match: 13. Germline values: CDR1 MDHEN, CDR2 SYDVKM. The DNA for the CDR3 is TGTGCCAGCAGTGTCTACGAGGAAGTAGCGGGAGACAATGAGCAGTTCTTC. It translates to CASSVYEEVAGDNEQFF.

The chain carries TRBV30 and TRBJ1-1; D remains unclear. Trimming cost V 5 bases and J 5 bases, with 18 bases left between them. Per the germline V gene, CDR1 is GTSNPN and CDR2 is SVGIG (reference sequence). CDR3 length equals 14 residues. CDR3 in DNA: TGTGCCTGGTATGTTGGATTACCCGGGACTGAAGCTTTCTTT. It translates to CAWYVGLPGTEAFF.

The V call is TRBV10-3, the J call TRBJ1-5; a possible D gene is TRBD1 (5 bases). The ends were cut back, 1 base at V and 5 bases at J, with 12 bases in the middle. CDR1 is ENHRY, CDR2 SYGVKD, per germline. The CDR3 totals 15 residues. This CDR3 is CAISEFREGDQPQHF. CDR3 in DNA: TGTGCCATCAGTGAGTTTAGGGAAGGGGATCAGCCCCAGCATTTT.

CDR3 region: CASSTADSSGNTIYF. CDR3 coding DNA: TGTGCCAGCTCAACCGCGGACAGCTCTGGAAACACCATATATTTT. The genes are TRBV18 and TRBJ1-3; perhaps TRBD1 as D (6 bases). Germline lookup yields CDR1 KGHSH and CDR2 LQKENI. Trimming shortened V by 5 bases and J by 0 bases, and 11 bases separated the two germline ends. The CDR3 totals 15 residues.

The J gene is TRBJ2-7, the V gene TRBV30; D uncertain. The germline V gene has CDR1 GTSNPN and CDR2 SVGIG (reference sequence). This CDR3 is built from 13 residues. Trimming cost V 2 bases and J 7 bases, with 15 bases left between them. The CDR3 DNA follows: TGTGCCTGGAGTACCGAGGCCTTCGGAGAGCAGTACTTC. Its protein is CAWSTEAFGEQYF.

The chain is built from TRBV7-2 and TRBJ2-5; 12 nucleotides line up with TRBD2. The CDR3 runs 16 residues. The trim removed 5 bases at V and 5 bases at J, leaving 9 bases unmatched. Per the germline V gene, CDR1 is SGHTA and CDR2 is FQGNSA. The CDR3: CASSRSSGRAQETQYF. DNA of the CDR3: TGTGCCAGCAGCCGATCTAGCGGGAGGGCCCAGGAGACCCAGTACTTC.

The CDR3 nucleotides are TGTGCCAGCAGGGATTTTAACAGGGCCGGGAATCAGCCCCAGCATTTT. This gives the protein CASRDFNRAGNQPQHF. This sequence joins TRBV2 and TRBJ1-5; the D gene is possibly TRBD1 (6 bases). The CDR3 has 16 amino acids. Germline loops: CDR1 SNHLY, CDR2 FYNNEI. Between the trimmed V and J ends, which lost 6 bases and 4 bases, there was a span of 19 bases.

This clone was counted once. J is TRBJ1-1 and V is TRBV11-2, with D possibly being TRBD1 (5 bases). CDR1 is SGHAT, CDR2 FQNNGV, per germline. Deletions cut 5 bases from V and 6 bases from J, with 16 bases between. The CDR3 spans 14 residues. CDR3 residues: CASSPRQSLPEAFF. The CDR3 coding sequence is TGTGCCAGCAGCCCCCGACAGTCACTCCCTGAAGCTTTCTTT.

This clone was found a few times. The chain combines TRBV6-5 with TRBJ2-7, with 9 bases that match TRBD1. Germline assignment: CDR1 MNHEY and CDR2 SVGAGI. V shed 6 bases, J shed 1 base, and the junction held 7 bases outside the gene matches. This CDR3 spans 15 amino acids. CDR3 protein: CASSSPGQGSYEQYF. Written as DNA, the CDR3 is TGTGCCAGCAGCTCACCGGGACAGGGATCCTACGAGCAGTACTTC.

The genes are TRBV5-1 and TRBJ2-2; 8 bases line up with TRBD2. The germline V gene encodes CDR1 SGHRS and CDR2 YFSETQ. The CDR3 extends over 14 amino acids. J was trimmed by 6 bases and V by 2 bases; bases with no gene match: 3. Here the CDR3 reads CASSFTAGAGELFF. CDR3 DNA sequence: TGCGCCAGCAGCTTTACAGCGGGAGCCGGGGAGCTGTTTTTT.

The rearrangement uses TRBV18 and TRBJ1-1; the D is unclear. Germline V gene lookup returns CDR1 KGHSH and CDR2 LQKENI. The germline V and J ends were trimmed by 1 base and 4 bases, with 7 bases remaining between them. The CDR3 contains 13 residues. CDR3 DNA: TGTGCCAGCTCACCACTTGTCAGCACTGAAGCTTTCTTT. Protein product: CASSPLVSTEAFF.

The J gene is TRBJ2-2, the V gene TRBV7-2, with TRBD2 matching 9 bases. Unmatched junction bases numbered 4, after V lost 1 base and J lost 7 bases. The germline gives CDR1 SGHTA, CDR2 FQGNSA. The CDR3 has 15 residues. The CDR3 sequence is CASSLVAGAVGELFF. The CDR3 nucleotides are TGTGCCAGCAGCTTAGTAGCGGGAGCGGTCGGGGAGCTGTTTTTT. Full variable domain (missing parts from reference TRBV7-2 and TRBJ2-2): GAGVSQSPSNKVTEKGKDVELRCDPISGHTALYWYRQSLGQGLEFLIYFQGNSAPDKSGLPSDRFSAERTGGSVSTLTIQRTQQEDSAVYLCASSLVAGAVGELFFGEGSRLTVL.

This clone has just one count. The rearrangement uses TRBV7-2 and TRBJ1-2; TRBD1 might be the D (5 bases). Germline V gene data show CDR1 as SGHTA and CDR2 as FQGNSA. Deletions cut 0 bases from V and 12 bases from J, with 14 bases between. The CDR3 consists of 13 residues. CDR3 DNA: TGTGCCAGCAGCTTAGCGTCACAGGAAGGTGACACCTTC. Translation gives CASSLASQEGDTF.

This clone was observed a few times. The rearrangement uses TRBV5-1 and TRBJ2-6; the match to TRBD1 covers 8 bases. Germline CDR1 reads SGHRS; CDR2 reads YFSETQ. The CDR3 runs 16 residues. With 3 bases clipped from V and 2 bases from J, the junction kept 4 bases outside the gene matches. The CDR3 protein is CASSYRQGTGANVLTF. CDR3 bases: TGCGCCAGCAGCTACAGACAGGGGACTGGGGCCAACGTCCTGACTTTC.

The chain links TRBV5-1 to TRBJ2-2; 12 bases are shared with TRBD2. The V gene's germline CDR1 is SGHRS and CDR2 YFSETQ. V lost 4 bases, J lost 4 bases, and 8 bases stayed unmatched. This CDR3 is 17 amino acids long. CDR3 residues: CASSGTGLAGITGELFF. The CDR3 DNA sequence: TGCGCCAGCAGCGGGACCGGACTAGCGGGAATCACCGGGGAGCTGTTTTTT.

A few counts support this clone. This chain joins TRBV7-2 and TRBJ2-7; D is ambiguous. The germline V gene encodes CDR1 SGHTA and CDR2 FQGNSA. The CDR3 extends over 12 amino acids. Trimming shortened V by 5 bases and J by 4 bases, and 9 bases separated the two germline ends. DNA for the CDR3: TGTGCCAGCAGCCCCTCGCGGTACGAGCAGTACTTC. This translates into CASSPSRYEQYF.